The 21 T cell receptor beta chains below all came from one sample that was sequenced in a study of early T cells in non-severe SARS-CoV-2 infection. TCRdb ran MiXCR on the 5' RACE reads and lists one entry per CDR3 protein. Of about 60,000 distinct CDR3 sequences listed, just over 20% are singletons. Material: whole blood, obtained at baseline. Receptor source: an adult who was a healthcare worker with PCR-confirmed SARS-CoV-2 infection or an uninfected control (not recorded which).

The V and J genes are TRBV2 and TRBJ2-7; no firm D call. CDR1 SNHLY and CDR2 FYNNEI come from the germline V gene. V was trimmed by 6 bases and J by 3 bases, leaving 9 bases between them. The CDR3 extends over 12 amino acids. The CDR3 nucleotides are TGTGCCAGCAGAACCAACAGCTACGAGCAGTACTTC. Its translation: CASRTNSYEQYF.

This clonotype was detected a few times. This chain's CDR3 is CASSISYSAANQPQHF. The CDR3 DNA sequence: TGTGCCAGTAGTATTTCTTATTCTGCGGCCAATCAGCCCCAGCATTTT. This chain uses TRBV19 with TRBJ1-5; no firm D call. Germline V CDR1 and CDR2: LNHDA, SQIVND (reference sequence). V lost 3 bases and J lost 3, with 15 bases in between. The CDR3 contains 16 residues.

The gene calls are TRBV2 and TRBJ2-1, with D perhaps being TRBD1 or TRBD2 (5 bases each). In germline, CDR1 is SNHLY, CDR2 FYNNEI. V lost 8 bases and J lost 0, with 14 bases in between. The CDR3 covers 15 residues. The CDR3 reads CASGTGTPSYNEQFF. The CDR3 region has the DNA TGTGCCAGCGGGACCGGGACCCCCTCCTACAATGAGCAGTTCTTC.

The chain employs TRBV5-5 and TRBJ2-3; TRBD1 agrees at 7 bases. The CDR3 runs to 14 residues. V shed 4 bases and J 3 bases; nucleotides not matched to a gene: 5. Germline-derived CDR1 and CDR2 are SGHKS and YYEKEE (reference sequence). In DNA form, the CDR3 reads TGTGCCAGCAGCATTCCGGGACAGACAGATACGCAGTATTTT. Protein sequence: CASSIPGQTDTQYF. Combining the CDR3 with reference TRBV5-5 and TRBJ2-3 gives the whole variable domain DAGVTQSPTHLIKTRGQQVTLRCSPISGHKSVSWYQQVLGQGPQFIFQYYEKEERGRGNFPDRFSARQFPNYSSELNVNALLLGDSALYLCASSIPGQTDTQYFGPGTRLTVL.

The gene calls are TRBV18 and TRBJ2-2; D unresolved. Trimming shortened V by 1 base and J by 4 bases, and 13 bases separated the two germline ends. The germline gives CDR1 KGHSH, CDR2 LQKENI. This CDR3 spans 16 amino acids. In DNA form, the CDR3 reads TGTGCCAGCTCACCACGAAGCGTTCCTTCCACCGGGGAGCTGTTTTTT. Amino acids: CASSPRSVPSTGELFF.

The sample holds a few counts of this clonotype. This chain links TRBV7-9 with TRBJ2-3; D is possibly TRBD2 (5 bases). CDR3 length: 13 amino acids. Germline assignment: CDR1 SEHNR and CDR2 FQNEAQ (reference sequence). Between the trimmed V and J ends, which lost 5 bases and 5 bases, there was a span of 11 bases. In DNA, the CDR3 is TGTGCCAGCAGCGCTCTCGCGGGAGATACGCAGTATTTT. Residues: CASSALAGDTQYF.

This clonotype was seen a handful of times. The chain recombines TRBV6-2 or TRBV6-3 with TRBJ2-3; D remains ambiguous. The CDR3 is 15 amino acids. The V gene lost 5 bases and the J gene lost 1 base, with 13 bases spanning the gap. Germline loops: CDR1 MNHEY, CDR2 SVGEGT. Here the CDR3 reads CASSRRQEGTDTQYF. DNA of the CDR3: TGTGCCAGCAGTAGAAGGCAAGAAGGCACAGATACGCAGTATTTT.

V and J are TRBV7-9 and TRBJ1-2; no clear D. From germline, CDR1 is SEHNR and CDR2 FQNEAQ (reference sequence). This CDR3 comprises 13 residues. V dropped 2 bases and J dropped 4 bases, with 8 bases sitting between them. DNA for the CDR3: TGTGCCAGCAGCTTAATGGGCAGCTATGGCTACACCTTC. Its protein product is CASSLMGSYGYTF.

This chain connects TRBV7-9 to TRBJ1-5; TRBD1 matches at 8 bases. Germline CDR1 and CDR2: SEHNR and FQNEAQ (reference sequence). The CDR3 runs 16 residues. Trimming removed 0 bases from V and 6 bases from J; junction bases left unmatched: 7. The CDR3 DNA is TGTGCCAGCAGCTTAGCGGCAGGGGGCGTCAGTCAGCCCCAGCATTTT. It specifies CASSLAAGGVSQPQHF.

This clonotype was recorded at least ten times. The rearrangement joins TRBV12-5 to TRBJ2-7; D not resolved. The CDR3 extends over 11 amino acids. Deletions cut 6 bases from V and 5 bases from J, with 8 bases between. CDR1 and CDR2 (germline): LGHNT, FRNRAP. CDR3 amino acids: CASGYTDEQYF. The CDR3 bases are TGTGCTAGTGGCTATACAGACGAGCAGTACTTC.

This clonotype was detected only a few times. The chain joins TRBV12-3 or TRBV12-4 to TRBJ2-3; tentatively, D is TRBD2 (7 bases). The CDR3 totals 13 residues. Deletions cut 7 bases from V and 5 bases from J, with 13 bases between. Here the CDR3 reads CASNGGAGDTQYF. CDR3 nucleotides: TGTGCCAGCAATGGGGGGGCAGGAGATACGCAGTATTTT.

The table lists this clonotype with many counts. This sequence joins TRBV4-2 and TRBJ2-3; a weak D match, TRBD2 (6 bases). CDR3 length: 19 amino acids. V gave up 0 bases and J gave up 2 bases, with 21 bases separating them. The germline CDR1 and CDR2 sequences are LGHNA and YNFKEQ. As DNA, the CDR3 is TGTGCCAGCAGCCAAGAGAACTCCCTAATAGCGGACTCCACAGATACGCAGTATTTT. Its translation: CASSQENSLIADSTDTQYF.

The chain uses TRBV5-1 and TRBJ1-6; D possibly corresponds to TRBD1 (5 bases). CDR3 length: 14 residues. Germline lookup yields CDR1 SGHRS and CDR2 YFSETQ. V was trimmed by 4 bases and J by 6 bases, leaving 11 bases between them. The CDR3 DNA sequence: TGCGCCAGCAGCAAAGGACAAGTTAATTCACCCCTCCACTTT. Translating it yields CASSKGQVNSPLHF.

The chain links TRBV19 to TRBJ1-5, with D possibly TRBD1 on 5 matching bases. Looked up from germline, CDR1 is LNHDA and CDR2 is SQIVND (reference sequence). This CDR3 spans 13 amino acids. V lost 6 bases and J lost 7, with 13 bases in between. The CDR3 region is CASRDAGAQPQHF. CDR3 nucleotide sequence: TGTGCCAGTAGGGACGCCGGGGCCCAGCCCCAGCATTTT.

There are many counts of this clonotype. The V and J genes are TRBV7-8 and TRBJ2-3, with 8 bases lining up with TRBD2. V gave up 8 bases and J gave up 3 bases; unmatched junction bases: 7. Germline V CDR1 and CDR2: SGHVS, FQNEAQ. The CDR3 loop spans 14 amino acids. The CDR3 spells CASGRLAGTDTQYF. DNA for the CDR3: TGTGCCAGCGGGCGGCTAGCGGGTACAGATACGCAGTATTTT.

This clonotype occurred many times. The V and J genes are TRBV7-9 and TRBJ1-1; D possibly corresponds to TRBD1 (5 bases). From germline, CDR1 is SEHNR and CDR2 FQNEAQ (reference sequence). This CDR3 has 13 amino acids. Trimming cost V 1 base and J 4 bases, with 7 bases left between them. The CDR3 DNA is TGTGCCAGCAGCTTAGAAGGGACCACTGAAGCTTTCTTT. This codes for CASSLEGTTEAFF.

This chain joins TRBV2 and TRBJ2-5; D is ambiguous. This CDR3 has 13 amino acids. Trimming cost V 7 bases and J 2 bases, with 11 bases left between them. Per germline, CDR1 SNHLY and CDR2 FYNNEI. The CDR3 region is CASKGNGQETQYF. Written as DNA, the CDR3 is TGTGCCAGCAAGGGAAACGGTCAAGAGACCCAGTACTTC.

The sample holds a few counts of this clonotype. The chain combines TRBV4-2 with TRBJ1-1; 7 nucleotides match TRBD1. Trimming cost V 7 bases and J 0 bases; bases outside gene matches: 2. This CDR3 is 13 amino acids long. From germline, CDR1 is LGHNA and CDR2 YNFKEQ. CDR3 in DNA: TGTGCCAGCACGGGACAGATGAACACTGAAGCTTTCTTT. Amino acids: CASTGQMNTEAFF.

This clonotype was picked up a small number of times. V gene TRBV2 combines with J gene TRBJ1-1; 9 bases match TRBD1. Per the germline V gene, CDR1 is SNHLY and CDR2 is FYNNEI. The CDR3 runs 15 residues. The junction had 7 bases not matched to a gene; V was cut back by 3 bases and J by 5 bases. The CDR3 DNA reads as TGTGCCAGCAGTGAGGGACAGGGTAGCCTGACTGAAGCTTTCTTT. Residues: CASSEGQGSLTEAFF.

This clonotype was found a few times. This chain connects TRBV7-9 to TRBJ1-6, with no clear D. V shed 5 bases and J shed 6 bases, with 8 bases lying between them. The CDR3 contains 13 residues. Germline V gives CDR1 SEHNR, CDR2 FQNEAQ (reference sequence). The CDR3 is CASSPRINSPLHF. CDR3 nucleotides: TGTGCCAGCAGCCCCCGAATTAATTCACCCCTCCACTTT.

V gene TRBV30 combines with J gene TRBJ2-7; 8 nucleotides agree with TRBD1. The CDR3 loop spans 13 amino acids. J was trimmed by 6 bases and V by 0 bases; bases with no gene match: 4. Germline V lookup: CDR1 GTSNPN, CDR2 SVGIG (reference sequence). The CDR3 sequence is CAWSVIDRGEQYF. The CDR3 nucleotides are TGTGCCTGGAGTGTAATTGACAGGGGCGAGCAGTACTTC.